The 30 T cell receptor beta chains given below trace back to one sample, sequenced in a study of CD8+ T cells in alopecia areata. Following extraction, RNA underwent reverse transcription to cDNA, which served as the sequencing template. Assay used: immunoSEQ multiplex PCR; TCRdb lists only in-frame clones, some missing. This repertoire holds approximately 300,000 clones, and none appear only once. Cells that came from pooled cutaneous lymph nodes were sorted using CD4, CD8alpha, NKG2D, NKG2ACE and other markers. The sequencing input was CD4+ T cells sorted from a lymph node. These receptors all stem from a C3H/HeJ mouse with alopecia areata. For this strain, the MHC haplotype corresponds to H2-k.

About this clone itself: Each gene name is a mouse one. The read is 4 residues too short to cover the CDR3 end, so that end is filled in from the germline J gene. This rearrangement joins TRBV1 to TRBJ2-5; 9 nucleotides match TRBD2. The length of the CDR3 is 17 residues. The V and J ends lost 2 bases and 0 bases, in that order; junction bases with no gene match: 6. Germline loops: CDR1 NSQYPW, CDR2 LRSPGD (reference sequence). CDR3 loop: CTCSATGGFLNQDTQYF. The DNA read from the CDR3 is TGCACCTGCAGTGCAACTGGGGGGTTCCTTAACCAAGAC.

This clone has just a few counts. The germline and genes are mouse ones. The sequenced fragment ends 4 residues before the CDR3 boundary, so the rest is inferred from the germline J gene. Different DNA sequences within this sample yield the same CDR3. The genes are TRBV19 and TRBJ2-2; D is perhaps TRBD1 (6 bases). V was cut by 2 bases and J by 4 bases, with 9 bases left in between. The CDR3 consists of 14 residues. Germline V gene sequence: CDR1 FNHDT, CDR2 SITEND (reference sequence). The CDR3 here is CASSMRGSTGQLYF. CDR3 DNA, as far as it was read: TGTGCCAGCAGTATGAGGGGGTCCACCGGG. The whole variable domain, filled in from reference TRBV19 and TRBJ2-2, reads GGIITQTPKFLIGQEGQKLTLKCQQNFNHDTMYWYRQDSGKGLRLIYYSITENDLQKGDLSEGYDASREKKSSFSLTVTSAQKNEMAVFLCASSMRGSTGQLYFGEGSKLTVL.

Points on this clone: Mouse gene names and germline throughout. The read halts 4 residues ahead of the CDR3 end, with the missing end drawn from the germline J gene. J is TRBJ2-1 and V is TRBV29, with 11 bases aligning to TRBD2. The CDR3 contains 16 residues. Germline-derived CDR1 and CDR2 are MSHET and SYDVDS. Unmatched junction bases numbered 0, after V lost 2 bases and J lost 0 bases. CDR3: CASSLGTGGNYAEQFF. The CDR3 bases that were read are TGTGCTAGCAGTTTAGGGACTGGGGGTAACTATGCT. The full variable domain, rest sourced from reference TRBV29 and TRBJ2-1, is DMKVTQMPRYLIKRMGENVLLECGQDMSHETMYWYRQDPGLGLQLIYISYDVDSNSEGDIPKGYRVSRKKREHFSLILDSAKTNQTSVYFCASSLGTGGNYAEQFFGPGTRLTVL.

This clone was seen only a few times. The gene symbols are mouse symbols. The read is 4 residues too short to cover the CDR3 end, so that end is filled in from the germline J gene. The chain employs TRBV5 and TRBJ2-5, with 8 bases identical to TRBD2. The CDR3 covers 15 residues. V shed 4 bases and J 3 bases; nucleotides not matched to a gene: 6. Germline V gives CDR1 LGHNA, CDR2 YNLKQL (reference sequence). CDR3 bases read: TGTGCCAGCAGCCCCCCGGGACTGGTGCAAGAC. Protein product: CASSPPGLVQD. The complete CDR3 reads CASSPPGLVQDTQYF.

Concerning this clone: The listed genes are named as in mouse. The read terminates 4 residues ahead of where the CDR3 ends, so the germline J gene completes it. Other DNA sequences in this specimen translate into the identical CDR3. The J gene is TRBJ1-1, the V gene TRBV5; TRBD1 might be the D (6 bases). This CDR3 is built from 14 residues. V was cut by 2 bases and J by 1 base, with 8 bases left in between. Germline loops: CDR1 LGHNA, CDR2 YNLKQL (reference sequence). Here the CDR3 reads CASSQIQGNTEVFF. The CDR3 DNA, read in part, is TGTGCCAGCAGCCAAATACAGGGAAACACA.

Regarding this clone: The germline and genes are mouse ones. CDR3 sequence: CTCSASYSQNTLYF. The covered CDR3 bases are TGCACCTGCAGTGCTTCTTATAGTCAAAAC. The chain carries TRBV1 and TRBJ2-4, with unresolved D. From the germline J gene comes the end of the CDR3, since the read stops 4 residues before it. CDR1 is NSQYPW, CDR2 LRSPGD, per germline (reference sequence). The CDR3 is made up of 14 amino acids. Trimming pared 3 bases from V and 0 bases from J, leaving 7 bases between.

Concerning this clone: Each gene name is a mouse one. The CDR3 is cut off 4 residues early in the read; its end comes from the germline J gene. Additional DNA sequences in this sample encode the identical CDR3. The chain is built from TRBV1 and TRBJ2-1, with D uncertain. CDR3 length equals 15 residues. The V gene lost 0 bases and the J gene lost 1 base, with 7 bases spanning the gap. Germline CDR1 is NSQYPW and CDR2 is LRSPGD (reference sequence). CDR3 bases read: TGCACCTGCAGTGCAGACAGACAAAACTATGCT. This encodes CTCSADRQNYA. The entire CDR3 is CTCSADRQNYAEQFF.

This clone was recorded a few times. These gene names are mouse names. The read falls 3 residues short of the CDR3 end, and the missing part is taken from the germline J gene. The chain has TRBV13-2 and TRBJ1-6, with 8 bases fitting TRBD1. TRBJ1-6 is an ORF; its function is uncertain. CDR3 length: 14 residues. J lost 9 bases, V lost 2 bases, and 4 bases had no gene match. CDR1 NNHNN and CDR2 SYGAGS come from the germline V gene (reference sequence). The DNA read from the CDR3 is TGTGCCAGCGGTGAGACAGGGGATGCTTCGCCC. It specifies CASGETGDASP. The whole CDR3 sequence reads CASGETGDASPLYF.

As to this clone: The genes and germline here are from mouse. The CDR3 end is not reached by the read, which stops 4 residues before it; the germline J gene fills it in. This same CDR3 is encoded by further DNA sequences in the sample. The chain links TRBV13-1 to TRBJ2-4; 8 bases map to TRBD1. This CDR3 contains 13 residues. Trimming removed 5 bases from V and 1 base from J; junction bases left unmatched: 0. CDR1 and CDR2 from the germline V gene are NSHNY and SYGAGN. This CDR3 is CASRDRGQNTLYF. CDR3 bases read: TGTGCCAGCAGGGACAGGGGTCAAAAC.

A few counts support this clone. The gene names given are mouse names. The sequenced fragment ends 4 residues before the CDR3 boundary, so the rest is inferred from the germline J gene. The sample contains more than one DNA sequence encoding this CDR3. This chain joins TRBV1 and TRBJ2-7; TRBD2 agrees at 7 bases. J lost 0 bases, V lost 0 bases, and 5 bases had no gene match. The length of the CDR3 is 16 residues. CDR1 and CDR2 (germline): NSQYPW, LRSPGD (reference sequence). The chain's CDR3 is CTCSADAGGSSYEQYF. CDR3 DNA, as far as it was read: TGCACCTGCAGTGCAGATGCGGGGGGGAGCTCCTAT.

This clone was detected only a few times. Gene names follow the mouse nomenclature. The CDR3 end falls 4 residues outside the read, so it is completed with the germline J gene. The V call is TRBV5, the J call TRBJ2-3; 8 nucleotides line up with TRBD2. The CDR3 runs 14 residues. With 4 bases clipped from V and 4 bases from J, the junction kept 4 bases outside the gene matches. Germline V CDR1 and CDR2: LGHNA, YNLKQL (reference sequence). CDR3 residues: CASSRGGGTETLYF. The CDR3 DNA, read in part, is TGTGCCAGCAGCCGGGGGGGCGGGACAGAA.

With respect to this clone: Gene names are mouse gene names. The CDR3 sequence: CASSRRGNTEVFF. The CDR3 DNA, read in part, is TGTGCCAGCAGTCGCAGGGGAAACACA. The chain has TRBV19 and TRBJ1-1, with D perhaps TRBD1 (6 bases). From the germline J gene comes the end of the CDR3, since the read stops 4 residues before it. Trimming pared 4 bases from V and 1 base from J, leaving 8 bases between. Germline values: CDR1 FNHDT, CDR2 SITEND (reference sequence). This CDR3 spans 13 amino acids.

A remark on this clone: The gene names given are mouse names. With the read ending 4 residues before the CDR3 end, the germline J gene is used to fill in that end. This chain joins TRBV13-1 and TRBJ2-7; D unclear. The V gene lost 3 bases and the J gene lost 3 bases, with 7 bases spanning the gap. This CDR3 spans 12 amino acids. CDR1 and CDR2 (germline): NSHNY, SYGAGN. The covered CDR3 bases are TGTGCCAGCAGTGGTGACTACTAT. Translation gives CASSGDYY. Given in full, the CDR3 is CASSGDYYEQYF.

This clone turned up a few times. Germline and genes: mouse. The read terminates 4 residues before the CDR3 end, so the remaining end is supplied by the germline J gene. The genes are TRBV1 and TRBJ2-3; TRBD2 might be the D (6 bases). Germline V gives CDR1 NSQYPW, CDR2 LRSPGD (reference sequence). Trimming shortened V by 1 base and J by 3 bases, and 8 bases separated the two germline ends. CDR3 length equals 14 residues. CDR3 region: CTCSAAGEAETLYF. CDR3 DNA, as far as it was read: TGCACCTGCAGTGCAGCTGGGGAGGCAGAA. Using reference TRBV1 and TRBJ2-3 for the parts outside the CDR3, the full variable domain is VTLLEQNPRWRLVPRGQAVNLRCILKNSQYPWMSWYQQDLQKQLQWLFTLRSPGDKEVKSLPGADYLATRVTDTELRLQVANMSQGRTLYCTCSAAGEAETLYFGSGTRLTVL.

This clone was picked up a small number of times. Any gene name here is a mouse gene name. Sequencing ends 4 residues short of the CDR3 end; the germline J gene provides the rest. This CDR3 is also generated by other DNA sequences in the sample. The chain uses TRBV1 and TRBJ2-7; D gene unclear. V lost 3 bases and J lost 0, with 6 bases in between. CDR1 is NSQYPW and CDR2 is LRSPGD in the germline V gene (reference sequence). The CDR3 runs to 13 residues. The sequenced part of the CDR3 DNA is TGCACCTGCAGTGCTTTGGGCTCCTAT. Protein: CTCSALGSY. The full CDR3 reads CTCSALGSYEQYF.

As for this clone: The gene names here belong to mouse. The read stops 4 residues short of the end of the CDR3; the missing end is completed from the germline J gene. The chain couples TRBV19 to TRBJ2-2; D possibly corresponds to TRBD2 (5 bases). The V gene lost 6 bases and the J gene lost 2 bases, with 11 bases spanning the gap. Germline V gene data show CDR1 as FNHDT and CDR2 as SITEND (reference sequence). The CDR3 consists of 14 residues. The covered CDR3 bases are TGTGCCAGCAAGATGAGACTGAACACCGGG. It codes for CASKMRLNTG. The full CDR3 protein reads CASKMRLNTGQLYF.

A word on this clone: Mouse names are used for the genes. The CDR3 end is not reached by the read, which stops 4 residues before it; the germline J gene fills it in. This same CDR3 is encoded by further DNA sequences in the sample. V is TRBV19 and J is TRBJ2-3, with a weak D call TRBD1 (5 bases). From germline, CDR1 is FNHDT and CDR2 SITEND (reference sequence). The length of the CDR3 is 14 residues. The V and J ends lost 2 bases and 0 bases respectively, with 7 bases between them. Incomplete CDR3 DNA: TGTGCCAGCAGTATGAGGGGAAGTGCAGAA. Its protein product is CASSMRGSAE. The full CDR3 protein reads CASSMRGSAETLYF.

Comments on this clone: Germline and genes here are mouse. The part of the CDR3 DNA that was read is TGCACCTGCAGTGCAGACAAAAAAGAC. Its protein is CTCSADKKD. The complete CDR3 reads CTCSADKKDTQYF. V usage is TRBV1 and J usage is TRBJ2-5; no firm D call. Coverage ceases 4 residues before the CDR3 finishes, and the germline J gene fills in the end. This CDR3 is 13 amino acids long. Per the germline V gene, CDR1 is NSQYPW and CDR2 is LRSPGD (reference sequence).

Worth noting for this clone: All gene names here are mouse names. The read ends 4 residues before the CDR3 terminus; that terminus is restored from the germline J gene. V usage is TRBV19 and J usage is TRBJ2-5; TRBD1 aligns across 7 bases. CDR3 length: 14 residues. J was trimmed by 2 bases and V by 4 bases; bases with no gene match: 4. Germline assignment: CDR1 FNHDT and CDR2 SITEND (reference sequence). CDR3 residues: CASSRQGFQDTQYF. The DNA read from the CDR3 is TGTGCCAGCAGTCGACAGGGATTCCAAGAC.

With regard to this clone: Each gene name is a mouse one. The CDR3 end lies 4 residues beyond the end of the read and is filled in from the germline J gene. Other DNA sequences of this sample code for an identical CDR3. The chain couples TRBV19 to TRBJ2-1, with 10 bases lining up with TRBD1. CDR3 length: 15 residues. Germline CDR1 and CDR2: FNHDT and SITEND (reference sequence). V lost 2 bases, J lost 4 bases, and 3 bases stayed unmatched. Partial CDR3 DNA: TGTGCCAGCAGTATCCCGGGACAGGGGTATGCT. Its protein is CASSIPGQGYA. The CDR3 reads in full as CASSIPGQGYAEQFF.

Comment on this clone: Germline and genes: mouse. The read terminates 4 residues ahead of where the CDR3 ends, so the germline J gene completes it. Other DNA variants within this sample encode the same CDR3. V usage is TRBV1 and J usage is TRBJ2-1; 9 bases align to TRBD1. This CDR3 region has 15 residues. Germline V gene sequence: CDR1 NSQYPW, CDR2 LRSPGD (reference sequence). V was pared by 3 bases and J by 6 bases, with 6 bases of the junction left unmatched. The CDR3 spells CTCSAETGGFAEQFF. The sequenced part of the CDR3 DNA is TGCACCTGCAGTGCGGAGACAGGGGGATTTGCT.

Comment on this clone: Gene names are mouse gene names. The CDR3 goes on 4 residues after the read ends, and that part is filled in from the germline J gene. This sequence joins TRBV17 and TRBJ2-1, with TRBD2 identical over 10 bases. Looked up from germline, CDR1 is MNHDT and CDR2 is YYDKIL. The CDR3 runs 15 residues. With 6 bases clipped from V and 6 bases from J, the junction kept 8 bases outside the gene matches. The CDR3 loop is CASRNRLGGIAEQFF. CDR3 bases read: TGTGCTAGCAGAAATCGACTGGGGGGAATTGCT. Full variable domain (rest looked up from reference TRBV17 and TRBJ2-1): DTTVKQNPRYKLARVGKPVNLICSQTMNHDTMYWYQKKPNQAPKLLLFYYDKILNREADTFEKFQSSRPNNSFCSLYIGSAGLEYSAMYLCASRNRLGGIAEQFFGPGTRLTVL.

This clone was detected a few times. Germline and genes: mouse. The read ends 4 residues early relative to the CDR3; the germline J gene fills the gap. Other nucleotide sequences in the sample specify the same CDR3. This chain links TRBV31 with TRBJ2-1; 7 nucleotides match TRBD2. The CDR3 spans 14 residues. The V gene end was trimmed by 1 base and the J gene end by 1 base; junction bases not matched to a gene: 1. Looked up from germline, CDR1 is GKSSPN and CDR2 is SITVG. CDR3 DNA, as far as it was read: TGTGCCTGGAGTCCGGGGGGGAACTATGCT. Translating gives CAWSPGGNYA. The complete CDR3 protein is CAWSPGGNYAEQFF.

In regard to this clone: Mouse gene names apply. The CDR3 end is not reached by the read, which stops 4 residues before it; the germline J gene fills it in. The chain joins TRBV31 to TRBJ2-7, with D unresolved. The CDR3 has 11 amino acids. Germline CDR1 GKSSPN, CDR2 SITVG. The DNA read from the CDR3 is TGTGCCTGCTCCGGAGGGTAT. This codes for CACSGGY. The complete CDR3 sequence is CACSGGYEQYF.

This clone has a handful of counts. Gene and germline names: mouse. The CDR3 DNA, read in part, is TGTGCCAGCAGTATGTGGACAGGGGGCGGCACA. Encoded protein: CASSMWTGGGT. The full CDR3 protein is CASSMWTGGGTEVFF. The V call is TRBV19, the J call TRBJ1-1; 11 bases match TRBD1. The read ends 4 residues before the CDR3 terminus; that terminus is restored from the germline J gene. CDR3 length equals 15 residues. Germline CDR1 is FNHDT and CDR2 is SITEND (reference sequence). With V trimmed by 2 bases and J by 4 bases, 4 bases remained unmatched. Together with reference TRBV19 and TRBJ1-1, the CDR3 gives the full variable domain: GGIITQTPKFLIGQEGQKLTLKCQQNFNHDTMYWYRQDSGKGLRLIYYSITENDLQKGDLSEGYDASREKKSSFSLTVTSAQKNEMAVFLCASSMWTGGGTEVFFGKGTRLTVV.

Note on this clone: Germline and genes: mouse. The read gets to within 4 residues of the CDR3 end, and the germline J gene fills in the rest. This chain connects TRBV19 to TRBJ1-2; D is perhaps TRBD1 (5 bases). Trimming pared 7 bases from V and 0 bases from J, leaving 10 bases between. CDR3 length: 13 amino acids. Per germline, CDR1 FNHDT and CDR2 SITEND (reference sequence). Partial CDR3 DNA: TGTGCCAGCTCGACAGACCCAAACTCC. Residues: CASSTDPNS. The entire CDR3 is CASSTDPNSDYTF.

This clone showed up just a few times. Any gene name here is a mouse gene name. The read halts 4 residues ahead of the CDR3 end, with the missing end drawn from the germline J gene. Other nucleotide sequences in the sample specify the same CDR3. The genes are TRBV13-1 and TRBJ2-2; perhaps TRBD1 as D (5 bases). The CDR3 runs 14 residues. V lost 3 bases, J lost 1 base, and 7 bases lay in between. CDR1 NSHNY and CDR2 SYGAGN come from the germline V gene. The covered CDR3 bases are TGTGCCAGCAGTGGAGGACAAAACACCGGG. This sequence encodes CASSGGQNTG. The complete CDR3 protein is CASSGGQNTGQLYF.

This clone came up a few times. Gene and germline names: mouse. The read is 4 residues too short to cover the CDR3 end, so that end is filled in from the germline J gene. The chain employs TRBV13-1 and TRBJ2-5, with 11 positions matching TRBD2. Trimming cost V 3 bases and J 0 bases; bases outside gene matches: 6. Germline lookup yields CDR1 NSHNY and CDR2 SYGAGN. The CDR3 loop spans 17 amino acids. CDR3 loop: CASSARDWGYNQDTQYF. The CDR3 bases that were read are TGTGCCAGCAGTGCCCGGGACTGGGGGTATAACCAAGAC.

This clone appeared a few times. The genes and germline here are from mouse. The read ends 4 residues early relative to the CDR3; the germline J gene fills the gap. Other DNA sequences in this sample translate to the same CDR3. The chain uses TRBV13-2 and TRBJ2-3; 8 bases match TRBD2. V gave up 2 bases and J gave up 0 bases; unmatched junction bases: 2. This CDR3 is 15 amino acids long. Germline V CDR1 and CDR2: NNHNN, SYGAGS (reference sequence). The sequenced CDR3 bases are TGTGCCAGCGGTGACTGGGGGGCTAGTGCAGAA. Amino acids: CASGDWGASAE. The CDR3 reads in full as CASGDWGASAETLYF.

A note on this clone: The gene names here belong to mouse. Sequencing ends 4 residues short of the CDR3 end; the germline J gene provides the rest. The J gene is TRBJ2-7, the V gene TRBV14; 9 bases line up with TRBD2. CDR3 length equals 14 residues. Trimming at V came to 5 bases and at J to 3 bases, leaving 6 bases not matched to a gene. The V gene's germline CDR1 is SGHDT and CDR2 FRDEAV. The CDR3 here is CASSPGTGLYEQYF. Incomplete CDR3 DNA: TGTGCCAGCAGCCCCGGGACTGGGCTCTAT. Drawing the rest from reference TRBV14 and TRBJ2-7, the complete variable domain is EAGVTQSPRYAVLQEGQAVSFWCDPISGHDTLYWYQQPRDQGPQLLVYFRDEAVIDNSQLPSDRFSAVRPKGTNSTLKIQSAKQGDTATYLCASSPGTGLYEQYFGPGTRLTVL.